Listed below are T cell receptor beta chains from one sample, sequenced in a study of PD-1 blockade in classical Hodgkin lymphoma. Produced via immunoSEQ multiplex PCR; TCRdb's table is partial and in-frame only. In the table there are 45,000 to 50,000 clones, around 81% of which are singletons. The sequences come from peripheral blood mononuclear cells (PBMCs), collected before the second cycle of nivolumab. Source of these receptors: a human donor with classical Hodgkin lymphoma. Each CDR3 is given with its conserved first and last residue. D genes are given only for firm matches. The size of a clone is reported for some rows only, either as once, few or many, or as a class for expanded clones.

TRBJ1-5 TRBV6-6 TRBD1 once CASSYPVQGGNQPQHF TGTGCCAGCAGTTACCCGGTTCAGGGGGGTAATCAGCCCCAGCATTTT
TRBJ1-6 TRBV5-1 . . CASSLGLVRDPRVPNSPLHF TGCGCCAGCAGCCTTGGCCTAGTAAGGGACCCAAGAGTCCCTAATTCACCCCTCCACTTT
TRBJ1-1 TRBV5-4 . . CASSLGGGNTEAFF TGTGCCAGCAGCTTGGGCGGCGGGAACACTGAAGCTTTCTTT
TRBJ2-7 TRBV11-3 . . CASMEGGAEEQYF TGTGCCAGCATGGAGGGGGGGGCGGAAGAGCAGTACTTC
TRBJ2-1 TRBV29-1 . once CSVDREQFF TGCAGCGTTGATAGAGAGCAGTTCTTC
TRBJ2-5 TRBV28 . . CASSWGRGRETQYF TGTGCCAGCAGTTGGGGGAGGGGGCGTGAGACCCAGTACTTC
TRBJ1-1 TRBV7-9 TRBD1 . CASSIRGQGMNTEAFF TGTGCCAGCAGCATTAGGGGACAGGGCATGAACACTGAAGCTTTCTTT
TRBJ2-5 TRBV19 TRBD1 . CASTTGQGTQETQYF TGTGCCAGTACTACGGGACAGGGGACACAAGAGACCCAGTACTTC
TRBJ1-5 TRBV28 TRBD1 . CASSRDRSSPQHF TGTGCCAGCAGTCGGGACAGGAGTTCGCCCCAGCATTTT
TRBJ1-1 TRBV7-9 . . CASSLLSGSVAEAFF TGTGCCAGCAGTCTACTCAGTGGGAGCGTTGCTGAAGCTTTCTTT